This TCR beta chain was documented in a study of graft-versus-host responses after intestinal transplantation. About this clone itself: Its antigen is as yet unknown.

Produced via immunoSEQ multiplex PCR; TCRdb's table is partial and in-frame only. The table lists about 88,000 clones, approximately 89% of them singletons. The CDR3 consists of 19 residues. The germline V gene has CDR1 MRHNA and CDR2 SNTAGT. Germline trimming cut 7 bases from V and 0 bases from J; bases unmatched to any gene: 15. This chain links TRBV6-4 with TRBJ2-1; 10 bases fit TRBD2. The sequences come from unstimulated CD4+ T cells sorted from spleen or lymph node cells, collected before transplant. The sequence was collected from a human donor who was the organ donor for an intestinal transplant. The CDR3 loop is CASTLLAGPPQSSYNEQFF. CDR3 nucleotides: TGTGCCAGCACCTTACTAGCGGGGCCGCCCCAGAGCTCCTACAATGAGCAGTTCTTC.